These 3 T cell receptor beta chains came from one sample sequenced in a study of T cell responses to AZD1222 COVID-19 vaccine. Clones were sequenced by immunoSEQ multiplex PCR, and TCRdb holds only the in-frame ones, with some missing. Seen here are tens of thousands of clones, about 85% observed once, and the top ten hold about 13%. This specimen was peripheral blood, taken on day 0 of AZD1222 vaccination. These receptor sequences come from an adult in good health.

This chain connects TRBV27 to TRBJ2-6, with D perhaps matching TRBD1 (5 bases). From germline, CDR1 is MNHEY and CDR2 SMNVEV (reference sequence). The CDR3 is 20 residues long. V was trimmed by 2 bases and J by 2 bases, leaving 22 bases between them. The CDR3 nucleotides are TGTGCCAGCAGTTTAATAGCCCCGTGGCAGGGTACCCCTGGGGCCAACGTCCTGACTTTC. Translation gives CASSLIAPWQGTPGANVLTF.

CDR3 in amino acids: CASSGRGNSPLHF. The CDR3 DNA follows: TGTGCCAGCAGTGGACGGGGGAATTCACCCCTCCACTTT. The rearrangement uses TRBV27 and TRBJ1-6; TRBD1 might be the D (5 bases). CDR3 length: 13 residues. Germline values: CDR1 MNHEY, CDR2 SMNVEV (reference sequence). Trimming left V 5 bases short and J 7 bases short, with 9 bases between.

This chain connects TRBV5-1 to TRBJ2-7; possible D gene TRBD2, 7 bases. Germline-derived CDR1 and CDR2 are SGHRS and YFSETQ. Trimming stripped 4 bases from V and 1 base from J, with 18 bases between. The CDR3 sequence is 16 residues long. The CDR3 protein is CASSPGGQTISYEQYF. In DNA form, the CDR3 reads TGCGCCAGCAGCCCGGGGGGACAAACGATATCCTACGAGCAGTACTTC.